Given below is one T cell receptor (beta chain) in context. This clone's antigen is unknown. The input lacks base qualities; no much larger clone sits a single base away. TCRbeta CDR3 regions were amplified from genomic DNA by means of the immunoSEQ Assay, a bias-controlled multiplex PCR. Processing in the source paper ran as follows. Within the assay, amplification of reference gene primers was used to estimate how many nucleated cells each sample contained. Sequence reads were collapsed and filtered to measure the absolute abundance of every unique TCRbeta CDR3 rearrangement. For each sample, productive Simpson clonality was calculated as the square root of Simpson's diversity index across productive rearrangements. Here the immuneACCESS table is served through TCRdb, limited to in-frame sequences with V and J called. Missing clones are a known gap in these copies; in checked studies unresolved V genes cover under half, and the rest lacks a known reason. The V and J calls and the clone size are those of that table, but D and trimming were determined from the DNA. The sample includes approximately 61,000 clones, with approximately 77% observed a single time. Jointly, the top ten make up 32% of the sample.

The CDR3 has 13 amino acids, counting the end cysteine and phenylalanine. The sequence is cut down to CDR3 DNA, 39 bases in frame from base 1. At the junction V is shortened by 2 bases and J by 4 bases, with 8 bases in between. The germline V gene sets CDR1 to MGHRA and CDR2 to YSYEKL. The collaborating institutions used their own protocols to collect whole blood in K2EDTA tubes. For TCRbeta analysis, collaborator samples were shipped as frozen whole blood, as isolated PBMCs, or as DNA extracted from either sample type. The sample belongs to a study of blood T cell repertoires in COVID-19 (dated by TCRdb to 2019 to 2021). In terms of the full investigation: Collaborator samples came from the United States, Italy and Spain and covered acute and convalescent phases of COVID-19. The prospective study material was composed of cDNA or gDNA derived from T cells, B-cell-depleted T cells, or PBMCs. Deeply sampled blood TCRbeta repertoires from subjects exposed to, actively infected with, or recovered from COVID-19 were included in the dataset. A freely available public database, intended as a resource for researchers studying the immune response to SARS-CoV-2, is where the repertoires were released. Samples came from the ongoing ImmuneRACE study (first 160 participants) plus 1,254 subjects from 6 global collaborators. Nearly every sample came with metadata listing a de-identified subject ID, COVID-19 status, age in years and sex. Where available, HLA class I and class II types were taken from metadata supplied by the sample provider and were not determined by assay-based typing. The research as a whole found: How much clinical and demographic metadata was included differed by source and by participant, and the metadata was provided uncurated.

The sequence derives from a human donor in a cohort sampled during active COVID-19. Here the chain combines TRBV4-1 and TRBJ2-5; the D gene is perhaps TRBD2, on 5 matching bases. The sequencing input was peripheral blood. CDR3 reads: CASSQTRGETQYF. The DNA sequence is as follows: TGCGCCAGCAGCCAAACACGGGGAGAGACCCAGTACTTC.